The 24 T cell receptor beta chains presented below share a single source sample, sequenced in a study of shared clonotypes between healthy human individuals. Profiled with immunoSEQ multiplex PCR; TCRdb holds only in-frame clones, not every one. The table includes 2 million to 2.5 million clones, roughly 95% detected once. Sequences were obtained from naive CD4+ T cells sorted from blood. Sample subset: CD45RA+ positively selected. Source of these receptors: a man between 18 and 35 years old in good health.

The sample holds a few counts of this clone. This chain connects TRBV19 to TRBJ2-2, with TRBD2 as a possible D gene (5 bases). CDR3 length: 12 residues. Trimming stripped 8 bases from V and 5 bases from J, with 9 bases between. Germline CDR1 is LNHDA and CDR2 is SQIVND (reference sequence). The CDR3 loop is CASWPGTGELFF. DNA of the CDR3: TGTGCCAGTTGGCCGGGGACCGGGGAGCTGTTTTTT.

The chain is built from TRBV30 and TRBJ1-1; D call uncertain. The CDR3 runs 12 residues. V dropped 5 bases and J dropped 4 bases, with 11 bases sitting between them. The germline V gene has CDR1 GTSNPN and CDR2 SVGIG (reference sequence). The CDR3 DNA is TGTGCCTGGGACACATGGGGCACTGAAGCTTTCTTT. As protein: CAWDTWGTEAFF. Filled out from reference TRBV30 and TRBJ1-1, the complete variable domain reads SQTIHQWPATLVQPVGSPLSLECTVEGTSNPNLYWYRQAAGRGLQLLFYSVGIGQISSEVPQNLSASRPQDRQFILSSKKLLLSDSGFYLCAWDTWGTEAFFGQGTRLTVV.

V is TRBV7-2 and J is TRBJ2-3, with D tentatively TRBD2 (6 bases). The CDR3 runs to 16 residues. Germline V gene lookup returns CDR1 SGHTA and CDR2 FQGNSA. V was shortened by 1 base and J by 2 bases, with 13 bases between the two germline ends. CDR3 sequence reads: CASSLVGRKTTDTQYF. CDR3 nucleotides: TGTGCCAGCAGCTTAGTGGGGAGGAAAACCACAGATACGCAGTATTTT.

The V and J genes are TRBV6-5 and TRBJ2-5; D is possibly TRBD1 (6 bases). Germline CDR1 and CDR2: MNHEY and SVGAGI. CDR3 size: 14 residues. V lost 5 bases to trimming and J lost 2 bases, with 12 bases between them. The CDR3 protein is CASSPRTEQETQYF. In nucleotides, the CDR3 is TGTGCCAGCAGTCCCCGGACAGAACAAGAGACCCAGTACTTC.

This clone turned up a few times. The chain uses TRBV5-1 and TRBJ1-2, with a possible D match to TRBD1 (5 bases). Germline-derived CDR1 and CDR2 are SGHRS and YFSETQ. This CDR3 has 13 residues. V dropped 3 bases and J dropped 6 bases, with 12 bases sitting between them. In DNA, the CDR3 is TGCGCCAGCAGCTCGCAGGGAGTCCATGGCTACACCTTC. It specifies CASSSQGVHGYTF. The whole variable domain, filled in from reference TRBV5-1 and TRBJ1-2, reads KAGVTQTPRYLIKTRGQQVTLSCSPISGHRSVSWYQQTPGQGLQFLFEYFSETQRNKGNFPGRFSGRQFSNSRSEMNVSTLELGDSALYLCASSSQGVHGYTFGSGTRLTVV.

The chain employs TRBV30 and TRBJ1-5; D might be TRBD1 (6 bases). The germline V gene encodes CDR1 GTSNPN and CDR2 SVGIG (reference sequence). There are 16 residues in the CDR3. The CDR3 reads CALGGPGADSNQPQHF. The CDR3 nucleotides read TGTGCTTTGGGGGGTCCGGGGGCGGATAGCAATCAGCCCCAGCATTTT.

The rearrangement uses TRBV28 and TRBJ2-5, with 8 bases identical to TRBD2. Per germline, CDR1 MDHEN and CDR2 SYDVKM. The CDR3 extends over 13 amino acids. The V segment lost 8 bases and the J segment 4 bases; nucleotides outside the gene matches: 6. Written as DNA, the CDR3 is TGTGCCAGCGAGAGCGGGGGACGAGAGACCCAGTACTTC. Translating gives CASESGGRETQYF.

Notes on this clone: Other DNA sequences from this sample encode an identical CDR3 as well. The CDR3 here is CAISGRDSNQPQHF. The CDR3 nucleotides are TGTGCCATCAGTGGCAGGGACAGCAATCAGCCCCAGCATTTT. The chain uses TRBV10-3 and TRBJ1-5; tentatively, D is TRBD1 (5 bases). The CDR3 covers 14 residues. The V end lost 4 bases, the J end lost 1 base, and 8 bases lay between the germline ends. Germline V gene data show CDR1 as ENHRY and CDR2 as SYGVKD.

The CDR3 DNA is TGTGCCAGCAGTATAAGTCGGAACACTGAAGCTTTCTTT. Amino acids: CASSISRNTEAFF. The chain is built from TRBV28 and TRBJ1-1; D not resolved. CDR1 and CDR2 (germline): MDHEN, SYDVKM. This CDR3 comprises 13 residues. Deletions cut 5 bases from V and 1 base from J, with 8 bases between.

The chain combines TRBV2 with TRBJ2-2; 9 bases agree with TRBD1. Trimming cost V 6 bases and J 7 bases; bases outside gene matches: 9. The CDR3 runs 15 residues. Germline V lookup: CDR1 SNHLY, CDR2 FYNNEI. CDR3 protein: CASSLQGATGGELFF. DNA for the CDR3: TGTGCCAGCAGCCTACAGGGGGCTACTGGCGGGGAGCTGTTTTTT.

This chain uses TRBV9 with TRBJ1-2; 10 bases are a match to TRBD1. Trimming at V came to 4 bases and at J to 8 bases, leaving 8 bases not matched to a gene. Germline V gene sequence: CDR1 SGDLS, CDR2 YYNGEE. The CDR3 is 14 amino acids. Written as DNA, the CDR3 is TGTGCCAGCAGCCCGAGGACAGGGGGGGGCGGCTACACCTTC. It translates to CASSPRTGGGGYTF. Combining the CDR3 with reference TRBV9 and TRBJ1-2 gives the whole variable domain DSGVTQTPKHLITATGQRVTLRCSPRSGDLSVYWYQQSLDQGLQFLIQYYNGEERAKGNILERFSAQQFPDLHSELNLSSLELGDSALYFCASSPRTGGGGYTFGSGTRLTVV.

The chain links TRBV6-6 to TRBJ2-3; 8 bases are a match to TRBD2. Per germline, CDR1 MNHNY and CDR2 SVGAGI (reference sequence). Germline trimming cut 2 bases from V and 2 bases from J; bases unmatched to any gene: 6. The CDR3 runs 16 residues. Here the CDR3 DNA reads TGTGCCAGCAGTTACCGGGCGGGGGGAAACACAGATACGCAGTATTTT. Translation gives CASSYRAGGNTDTQYF.

The J gene is TRBJ2-5, the V gene TRBV29-1; no firm D call. The germline V and J ends were trimmed by 4 bases and 5 bases, with 8 bases remaining between them. From germline, CDR1 is SQVTM and CDR2 ANQGSEA. This CDR3 region has 11 residues. CDR3 coding DNA: TGCAGCGTTGCTGAGCCCGAGACCCAGTACTTC. Translated, it gives CSVAEPETQYF.

A note on this clone: The same CDR3 is also encoded by other DNA sequences in this sample. The chain combines TRBV5-1 with TRBJ2-1; 7 nucleotides line up with TRBD1. From germline, CDR1 is SGHRS and CDR2 YFSETQ. This CDR3 contains 14 residues. J gave up 3 bases and V 0 bases, and 0 bases lay outside the gene matches. The CDR3 DNA is TGCGCCAGCAGCTTGGGACAGGGCTACAATGAGCAGTTCTTC. Translation: CASSLGQGYNEQFF.

V gene TRBV30 combines with J gene TRBJ1-1, with a weak D call TRBD1 (5 bases). From germline, CDR1 is GTSNPN and CDR2 SVGIG (reference sequence). Trimming removed 3 bases at V and 10 bases at J, with 12 bases between. The CDR3 sequence is 11 residues long. CDR3 region: CAWSPTGVAFF. DNA of the CDR3: TGTGCCTGGAGCCCCACAGGAGTAGCTTTCTTT.

The DNA for the CDR3 is TGTGCCAGCAGATACCTGACCGGGACAGGGGATATGGATGGCTACACCTTC. Translation gives CASRYLTGTGDMDGYTF. This sequence joins TRBV28 and TRBJ1-2, with 10 bases that match TRBD1. V was clipped by 6 bases and J by 6 bases; unmatched bases: 16. Germline V gene lookup returns CDR1 MDHEN and CDR2 SYDVKM. The CDR3 has 17 amino acids.

The rearrangement links TRBV28 to TRBJ1-5; D is perhaps TRBD1 (5 bases). The germline V gene encodes CDR1 MDHEN and CDR2 SYDVKM. Trimming shortened V by 6 bases and J by 0 bases, and 24 bases separated the two germline ends. The CDR3 sequence is 19 residues long. DNA for the CDR3: TGTGCCAGCAGGGCTGTGGGCAGGGTGGTTTCGTATAGCAATCAGCCCCAGCATTTT. Protein sequence: CASRAVGRVVSYSNQPQHF.

The V gene is TRBV5-1, the J gene TRBJ1-5; no clear D. Germline-derived CDR1 and CDR2 are SGHRS and YFSETQ. Trimming took 0 bases from V and 3 from J, leaving 13 bases between them. The CDR3 has 16 amino acids. CDR3 sequence (DNA): TGCGCCAGCAGCTTGGTAGGTAGGGCGTTCAATCAGCCCCAGCATTTT. Its translation is CASSLVGRAFNQPQHF.

The gene calls are TRBV9 and TRBJ2-2; D is perhaps TRBD1 or TRBD2 (6 bases each). The germline V gene encodes CDR1 SGDLS and CDR2 YYNGEE. V lost 4 bases and J lost 2, with 18 bases in between. The CDR3 has 17 residues. Here the CDR3 reads CASSKSSGAYNTGELFF. The CDR3 coding sequence is TGTGCCAGCAGCAAATCCTCGGGGGCCTACAACACCGGGGAGCTGTTTTTT.

The V gene is TRBV28, the J gene TRBJ2-7; D is perhaps TRBD1 (5 bases). Between the trimmed V and J ends, which lost 5 bases and 4 bases, there was a span of 21 bases. From germline, CDR1 is MDHEN and CDR2 SYDVKM. This CDR3 spans 16 amino acids. CDR3 sequence reads: CASSQDWNWGKYEQYF. The CDR3, as DNA: TGTGCCAGCAGTCAAGACTGGAACTGGGGCAAATACGAGCAGTACTTC.

This rearrangement joins TRBV19 to TRBJ2-7; unclear D gene. CDR1 and CDR2 from the germline V gene are LNHDA and SQIVND (reference sequence). V was clipped by 4 bases and J by 2 bases, with 15 bases between them. The length of the CDR3 is 15 residues. The CDR3 spells CASSTSRVPTYEQYF. CDR3 DNA sequence: TGTGCCAGTAGTACCTCCAGAGTACCCACCTACGAGCAGTACTTC.

The chain joins TRBV6-1 to TRBJ1-3; the D is unclear. This CDR3 comprises 15 residues. Germline V CDR1 and CDR2: MNHNS, SASEGT. The V end was cut by 2 bases, the J end by 1 base, with 9 bases between. The DNA for the CDR3 is TGTGCCAGCAGTGAATATTTCGGGTCTGGAAACACCATATATTTT. The encoded protein is CASSEYFGSGNTIYF.

The chain employs TRBV7-9 and TRBJ1-2; D is uncertain. Trimming took off 5 bases at V and 2 bases at J, with 6 bases between the two ends. Germline V CDR1 and CDR2: SEHNR, FQNEAQ (reference sequence). This CDR3 spans 12 amino acids. The DNA for the CDR3 is TGTGCCAGCAGCGCCGCCAACTATGGCTACACCTTC. Its protein is CASSAANYGYTF.

The CDR3 DNA is TGCGCCAGCAGCCAAGGTAGGACAGCTAACTATGGCTACACCTTC. The encoded protein is CASSQGRTANYGYTF. The chain combines TRBV4-1 with TRBJ1-2; D is possibly TRBD1 (6 bases). CDR3 size: 15 residues. Germline V gene data show CDR1 as MGHRA and CDR2 as YSYEKL. Trimming shortened V by 1 base and J by 0 bases, and 9 bases separated the two germline ends.